The clone carrying this TCR beta chain came up many times. The antigen remains undetermined. These data are taken from a study of T cells after posttransplantation cyclophosphamide. General study findings and limits: Tissue-infiltrating T cells from skin or gut overlapped little with blood T cells. After PTCy, TRB diversity resembled that of CNI/methotrexate controls.

On the day of bone marrow donation, the related graft donor provided peripheral blood. The germline V and J ends were trimmed by 2 bases and 6 bases, with 9 bases remaining between them. The CDR3 consists of 13 residues. Germline lookup yields CDR1 SGHDT and CDR2 YYEEEE. Measured with immunoSEQ multiplex PCR; TCRdb has only the in-frame clones, and not every one. This set yields about 41,000 clones and no singletons; the top ten hold about 6%. The chain recombines TRBV5-6 with TRBJ1-5, with D possibly being TRBD1 (5 bases). The sequence was obtained from a man aged 25 to 40 in good health and a related stem cell transplant donor. Sequencing input: PBMCs. In DNA, the CDR3 is TGTGCCAGCAGCTTTTCAGGGATTCAGCCCCAGCATTTT. Its translation: CASSFSGIQPQHF.